This T cell receptor (beta chain) was retrieved from a study of cytomegalovirus exposure and HLA in healthy donors. Findings and caveats of the study: Later analysis suggested links between common viral pathogens and several top significant clusters. Later analysis identified 16,000 or so TCR beta sequences associated with HLA alleles, using a false discovery rate threshold of 0.05.

This clone was counted only a few times. Its antigen is unknown. Donors consisted of healthy bone marrow donors. V shed 0 bases, J shed 0 bases, and the junction held 3 bases outside the gene matches. The CDR3 is made up of 16 amino acids. In germline, CDR1 is SGHRS, CDR2 YFSETQ. Both 60 Vbeta primers and 13 Jbeta primers went into the PCR. Original processing notes: A later analysis tallied roughly 77 million unique TCR beta chains, approximately 10 million of them shared. The assay was immunoSEQ multiplex PCR, and TCRdb's table has in-frame clones only and misses some. The V and J calls and clone size come from that table; D and trimming were worked out from the DNA. The table lists nearly 95,000 clones, around 8% of them singletons.

The TCR comes from a man between 50 and 59 years old in good health and CMV-seronegative. The sequenced material came from PBMCs. The chain carries TRBV5-1 and TRBJ1-1, with TRBD1 identical over 9 bases. CDR3 DNA sequence: TGCGCCAGCAGCTTGGGACAGGGGGAGATGAACACTGAAGCTTTCTTT. Its protein product is CASSLGQGEMNTEAFF.